The entry below describes one T cell receptor (beta chain). Its target is unknown. The data were taken from a study of pediatric ulcerative colitis. Whole-study results and caveats: Clonal expansions reduced rectal repertoire diversity in acute severe colitis. Blood-rectal clonal overlap within each person was significantly higher in ulcerative colitis patients than controls. Substantially fewer templates came from a couple of patients' blood samples.

Germline assignment: CDR1 MDHEN and CDR2 SYDVKM. Trimming shortened V by 5 bases and J by 3 bases, and 10 bases separated the two germline ends. The CDR3 contains 13 residues. Sequencing was at survey level. Sequenced by immunoSEQ multiplex PCR; TCRdb stores in-frame clones only, minus some. The top ten clones hold about 1.8% of a sample with about 5,800 clones, 89% of them seen once. What was sequenced was blood. The sequence derives from a girl aged 10 to 17 who was a control in a study of pediatric ulcerative colitis. The V call is TRBV28, the J call TRBJ2-5; no firm D call. The CDR3 loop reads CASSLSFKETQYF. The CDR3 nucleotides are TGTGCCAGCAGTCTGAGTTTTAAAGAGACCCAGTACTTC.